This passage covers 8 T cell receptor beta chains from one sample sequenced in a study of T-cell reconstitution after alpha-beta-depleted transplantation in children (dated by TCRdb to 2015 to 2016). Receptors were amplified or captured by PCR. TCRdb lists the instrument as Illumina HiSeq 2500. Molecular barcoding was employed in the preparation of TCR libraries, with unique molecular identifiers being used to normalize TCRbeta repertoire quantification. Using fastp trimming at Q25 and MiXCR clonotype assembly, TCRdb reanalyzed the public sequencing data and kept in-frame beta chains. Rows are unified per CDR3 protein, each entry keeping the most common DNA and genes. Counted in this sample were approximately 18,000 distinct CDR3 sequences; around 13% of them appeared once. The biggest ten clones account for 35% of the sample. Taken with the paper, the label for time point translates to: day 60 (about 2 months) after transplantation. The sample's treatment or condition label, in plain terms: allogeneic hematopoietic cell transplantation with graft depleted of TCRalphabeta T cells and CD19 B cells.

This material consisted of PBMCs, mostly from graft donor cells, taken 60 days after TCRalphabeta/CD19-depleted stem cell transplant. The source is a female patient between 2 and 15 years old who had a stem cell transplant for congenital amegakaryocytic thrombocytopenia, so the T cells may come from the graft donor.

There are many counts of this clonotype. The rearrangement links TRBV12-3 or TRBV12-4 to TRBJ1-4; 7 bases match TRBD1. The CDR3 covers 15 residues. V lost 1 base and J lost 5; bases outside the gene matches: 4. CDR3 sequence: CASSLEGQLNEKLFF. Here the CDR3 DNA reads TGTGCCAGCAGTTTAGAGGGACAGTTAAATGAAAAACTGTTTTTT.

Notes on this clonotype: A much larger clone lies a single base off, so this may be a read error. V and J are TRBV27 and TRBJ2-2, with D tentatively TRBD1 or TRBD2 (5 bases each). The germline V gene has CDR1 MNHEY and CDR2 SMNVEV (reference sequence). The length of the CDR3 is 12 residues. CDR3 sequence (DNA): TGTGCCAGCCGGGGCTCCACCGCGGAGCTGTTTTTT. It yields the protein CASRGSTAELFF.

The table lists this clonotype with a few counts. V and J are TRBV2 and TRBJ2-5; D unclear. Per the germline V gene, CDR1 is SNHLY and CDR2 is FYNNEI. The CDR3 is 15 amino acids. V was cut by 4 bases and J by 2 bases, with 14 bases left in between. The CDR3 reads CASSVNRLAQETQYF. In DNA form, the CDR3 reads TGTGCCAGCAGTGTAAATCGATTAGCTCAAGAGACCCAGTACTTC.

This clonotype was recorded many times. The rearrangement links TRBV18 to TRBJ2-1; no clear D gene. CDR3 length: 13 residues. CDR1 and CDR2 from the germline V gene are KGHSH and LQKENI. V was shortened by 4 bases and J by 8 bases, with 12 bases between the two germline ends. The CDR3 protein is CASSRSSPHEQFF. The CDR3 DNA sequence: TGTGCCAGCTCACGGAGCAGCCCCCATGAGCAGTTCTTC.

This clonotype was seen at least ten times. CDR3: CSARSRLTGANVLTF. CDR3 DNA sequence: TGCAGTGCTAGAAGCAGGCTCACTGGGGCCAACGTCCTGACTTTC. This chain joins TRBV20-1 and TRBJ2-6; D not certain. Between the trimmed V and J ends, which lost 2 bases and 2 bases, there was a span of 10 bases. There are 15 residues in the CDR3. Germline V gene data show CDR1 as DFQATT and CDR2 as SNEGSKA (reference sequence).

At least ten counts were recorded for this clonotype. The chain employs TRBV25-1 and TRBJ2-1; tentative D call: TRBD1 (6 bases). The CDR3 extends over 14 amino acids. V was trimmed by 2 bases and J by 1 base, leaving 6 bases between them. Germline V gene lookup returns CDR1 MGHDK and CDR2 SYGVNS. The CDR3 loop reads CASSERGSYNEQFF. In DNA form, the CDR3 reads TGTGCCAGCAGTGAAAGGGGGTCCTACAATGAGCAGTTCTTC.

This clonotype is medium-sized in the sample. The chain employs TRBV5-1 and TRBJ2-5; tentative D call: TRBD1 (6 bases). The CDR3 has 15 residues. V dropped 2 bases and J dropped 5 bases, with 16 bases sitting between them. Germline values: CDR1 SGHRS, CDR2 YFSETQ. CDR3 in amino acids: CASSFAVGGEETQYF. The CDR3 DNA follows: TGCGCCAGCAGCTTCGCCGTAGGGGGAGAGGAGACCCAGTACTTC.

This clonotype was seen ten or more times. The J gene is TRBJ2-2, the V gene TRBV6-1, with a possible D match to TRBD2 (6 bases). The CDR3 is made up of 14 amino acids. CDR1 MNHNS and CDR2 SASEGT come from the germline V gene. V was clipped by 6 bases and J by 6 bases, with 14 bases between them. The CDR3 nucleotides read TGTGCCAGCAGCCCCGGGACTTCACCCGGGGAGCTGTTTTTT. This encodes CASSPGTSPGELFF.